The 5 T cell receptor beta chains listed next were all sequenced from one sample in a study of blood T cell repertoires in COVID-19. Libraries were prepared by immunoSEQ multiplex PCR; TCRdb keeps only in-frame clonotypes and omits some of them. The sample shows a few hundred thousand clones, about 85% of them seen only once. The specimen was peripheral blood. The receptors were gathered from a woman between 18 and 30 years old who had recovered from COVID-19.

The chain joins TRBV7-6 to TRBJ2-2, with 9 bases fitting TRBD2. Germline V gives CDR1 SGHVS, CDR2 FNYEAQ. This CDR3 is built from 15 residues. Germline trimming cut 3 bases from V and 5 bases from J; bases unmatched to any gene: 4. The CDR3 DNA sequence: TGTGCCAGCAGCTTCGTGACTAGCGGAACCGGGGAGCTGTTTTTT. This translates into CASSFVTSGTGELFF.

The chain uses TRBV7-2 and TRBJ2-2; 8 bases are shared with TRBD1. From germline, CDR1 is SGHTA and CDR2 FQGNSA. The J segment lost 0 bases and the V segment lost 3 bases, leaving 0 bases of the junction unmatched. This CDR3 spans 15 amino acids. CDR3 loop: CASSFRGPNTGELFF. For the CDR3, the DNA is TGTGCCAGCAGCTTCAGGGGGCCGAACACCGGGGAGCTGTTTTTT.

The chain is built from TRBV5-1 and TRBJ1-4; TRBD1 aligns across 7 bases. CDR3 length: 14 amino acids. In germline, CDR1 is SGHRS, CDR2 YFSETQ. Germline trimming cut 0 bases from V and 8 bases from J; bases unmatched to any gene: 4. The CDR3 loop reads CASSLGQGGEKLFF. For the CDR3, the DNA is TGCGCCAGCAGCTTGGGACAGGGTGGGGAAAAACTGTTTTTT. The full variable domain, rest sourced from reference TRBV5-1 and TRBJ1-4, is KAGVTQTPRYLIKTRGQQVTLSCSPISGHRSVSWYQQTPGQGLQFLFEYFSETQRNKGNFPGRFSGRQFSNSRSEMNVSTLELGDSALYLCASSLGQGGEKLFFGSGTQLSVL.

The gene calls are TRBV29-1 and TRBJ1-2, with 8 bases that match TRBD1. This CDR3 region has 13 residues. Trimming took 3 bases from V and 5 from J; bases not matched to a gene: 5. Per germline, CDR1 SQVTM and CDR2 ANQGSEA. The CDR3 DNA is TGCAGCGTTGAGACGACAGGGGAATATGGCTACACCTTC. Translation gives CSVETTGEYGYTF.

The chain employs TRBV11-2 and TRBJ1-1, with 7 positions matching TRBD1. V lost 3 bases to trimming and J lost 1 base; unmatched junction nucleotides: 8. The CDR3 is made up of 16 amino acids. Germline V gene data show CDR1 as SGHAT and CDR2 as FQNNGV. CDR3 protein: CASSFLGHRGNTEAFF. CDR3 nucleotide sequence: TGTGCCAGCAGCTTTCTGGGGCACAGGGGGAACACTGAAGCTTTCTTT.